This T cell receptor (beta chain) emerged from a study of shared clonotypes between healthy human individuals. Study results and limitations: Sampling covered nothing but blood. Tissue TCR repertoires likely differ from those found in blood.

Healthy and HIV-negative, the adult donors had no recent acute infections or vaccinations. Germline values: CDR1 SGHNT, CDR2 YENEEA. There are 16 residues in the CDR3. J lost 0 bases, V lost 4 bases, and 5 bases had no gene match. Ten immunoSEQ deep assay plates held the unsorted PBMC DNA. Sequencing was performed with immunoSEQ multiplex PCR; in TCRdb, only in-frame clones are kept and a portion is missing. This repertoire shows about half a million clones, 75% to 80% found once; its top ten account for 9.5% to 15%. This clone has just a few counts. Its cognate antigen is unknown. Sequenced input: PBMCs. This chain connects TRBV11-3 to TRBJ2-1; 8 bases fit TRBD1. This sequence was found in a woman aged 35 to 49 in good health. Some clones in this sample may be carry-over from other donors' samples. The CDR3 sequence is CASSSGQVSSYNEQFF. CDR3 DNA sequence: TGTGCCAGCAGCTCGGGACAGGTTAGCTCCTACAATGAGCAGTTCTTC. Full variable domain (outside the CDR3, taken from reference TRBV11-3 and TRBJ2-1): EAGVVQSPRYKIIEKKQPVAFWCNPISGHNTLYWYLQNLGQGPELLIRYENEEAVDDSQLPKDRFSAERLKGVDSTLKIQPAELGDSAVYLCASSSGQVSSYNEQFFGPGTRLTVL.